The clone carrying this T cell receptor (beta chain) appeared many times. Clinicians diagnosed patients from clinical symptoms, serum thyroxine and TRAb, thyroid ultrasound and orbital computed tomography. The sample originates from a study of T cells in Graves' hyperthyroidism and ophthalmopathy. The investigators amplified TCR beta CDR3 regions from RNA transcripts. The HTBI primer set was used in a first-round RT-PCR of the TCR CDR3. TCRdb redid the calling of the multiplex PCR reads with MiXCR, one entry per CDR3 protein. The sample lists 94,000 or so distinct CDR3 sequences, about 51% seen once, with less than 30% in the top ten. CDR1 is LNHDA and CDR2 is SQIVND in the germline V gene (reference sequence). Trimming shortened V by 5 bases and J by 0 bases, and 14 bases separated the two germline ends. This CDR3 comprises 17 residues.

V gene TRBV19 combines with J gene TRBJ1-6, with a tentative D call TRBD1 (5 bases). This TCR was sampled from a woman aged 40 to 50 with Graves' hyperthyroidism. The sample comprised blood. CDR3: CASSPQASSSYNSPLHF. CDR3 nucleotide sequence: TGTGCCAGTAGTCCACAGGCAAGCAGCTCCTATAATTCACCCCTCCACTTT. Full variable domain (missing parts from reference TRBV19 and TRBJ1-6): DGGITQSPKYLFRKEGQNVTLSCEQNLNHDAMYWYRQDPGQGLRLIYYSQIVNDFQKGDIAEGYSVSREKKESFPLTVTSAQKNPTAFYLCASSPQASSSYNSPLHFGNGTRLTVT.